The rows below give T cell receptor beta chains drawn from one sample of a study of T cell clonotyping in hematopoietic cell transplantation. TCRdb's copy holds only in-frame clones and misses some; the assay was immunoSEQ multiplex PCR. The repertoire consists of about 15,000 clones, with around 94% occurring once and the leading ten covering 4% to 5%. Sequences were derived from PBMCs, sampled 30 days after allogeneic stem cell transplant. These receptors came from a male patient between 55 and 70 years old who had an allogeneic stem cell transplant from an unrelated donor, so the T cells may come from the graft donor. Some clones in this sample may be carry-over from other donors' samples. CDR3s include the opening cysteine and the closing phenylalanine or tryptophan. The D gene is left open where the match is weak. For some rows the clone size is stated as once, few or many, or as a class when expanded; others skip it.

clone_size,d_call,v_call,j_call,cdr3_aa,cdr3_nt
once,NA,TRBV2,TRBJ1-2,CASTITENYGYTF,TGTGCCAGCACCATCACGGAAAACTATGGCTACACCTTC
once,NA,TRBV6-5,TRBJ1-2,CASSYGGGYGYTF,TGTGCCAGCAGTTACGGGGGCGGCTATGGCTACACCTTC
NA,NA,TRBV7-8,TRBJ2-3,CASSLAGWGPSTDTQYF,TGTGCCAGCAGCTTAGCGGGGTGGGGCCCTAGCACAGATACGCAGTATTTT
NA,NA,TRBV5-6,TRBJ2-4,CASSAGRQGGLNIQYF,TGTGCCAGCAGCGCCGGACGACAGGGAGGGTTGAACATTCAGTACTTC
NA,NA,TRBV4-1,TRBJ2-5,CASSIDTMVQETQYF,TGCGCCAGCAGCATTGACACCATGGTACAAGAGACCCAGTACTTC
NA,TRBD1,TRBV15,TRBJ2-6,CATSKLTRDRGYVGANVLTF,TGTGCCACCAGCAAGTTGACCCGGGACAGGGGGTATGTTGGGGCCAACGTCCTGACTTTC
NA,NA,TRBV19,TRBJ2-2,CASSNGDGPLFF,TGTGCCAGTAGTAACGGGGACGGGCCGCTGTTTTTT
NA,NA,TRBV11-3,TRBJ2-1,CASSLSREPYNEQFF,TGTGCCAGCAGCTTATCCAGAGAGCCCTACAATGAGCAGTTCTTC
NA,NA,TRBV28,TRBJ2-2,CASSDVSLIGGELFF,TGTGCCAGCAGCGACGTTTCACTCATTGGCGGGGAGCTGTTTTTT
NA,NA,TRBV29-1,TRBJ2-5,CSVAGVAQYF,TGCAGCGTTGCAGGGGTGGCCCAGTACTTC
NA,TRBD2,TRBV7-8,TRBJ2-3,CASSSEPGTSGGTDTQYF,TGTGCCAGCAGCTCCGAACCCGGGACTAGCGGGGGGACAGATACGCAGTATTTT
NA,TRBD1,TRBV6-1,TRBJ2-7,CASSDGGQGGSYEQYF,TGTGCCAGCAGTGATGGAGGACAGGGAGGATCGTATGAGCAGTACTTC
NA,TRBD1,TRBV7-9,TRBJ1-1,CASRAGDRLMNTEAFF,TGTGCCAGCAGGGCCGGGGACAGACTTATGAACACTGAAGCTTTCTTT
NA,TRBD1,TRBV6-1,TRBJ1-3,CASSGGTAGNTIYF,TGTGCCAGCAGTGGCGGGACAGCTGGAAACACCATATATTTT
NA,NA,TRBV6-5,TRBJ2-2,CASRYTIPRGELFF,TGTGCCAGCAGGTACACCATTCCAAGAGGGGAGCTGTTTTTT
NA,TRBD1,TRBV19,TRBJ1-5,CASSLRTGGNQPQHF,TGTGCCAGTAGTCTGCGGACAGGGGGCAATCAGCCCCAGCATTTT
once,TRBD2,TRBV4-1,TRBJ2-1,CASSHDTIAGGGYNEQFF,TGCGCCAGCAGCCACGACACCATAGCGGGGGGGGGATACAATGAGCAGTTCTTC
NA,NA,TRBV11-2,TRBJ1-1,CASRQIGTTEAFF,TGTGCCAGCAGGCAGATCGGGACCACTGAAGCTTTCTTT
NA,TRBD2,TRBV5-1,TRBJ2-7,CASSSGGGAYEQYF,TGCGCCAGCAGCTCGGGCGGGGGGGCTTACGAGCAGTACTTC
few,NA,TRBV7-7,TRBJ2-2,CASSTGPATGELFF,TGTGCCAGCAGCACGGGACCGGCCACCGGGGAGCTGTTTTTT
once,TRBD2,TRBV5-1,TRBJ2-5,CASSLELAEETQYF,TGCGCCAGCAGCTTGGAACTAGCGGAAGAGACCCAGTACTTC
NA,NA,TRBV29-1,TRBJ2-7,CSTRGLPPLDEQYF,TGCAGCACCAGGGGCCTCCCCCCCCTCGACGAGCAGTACTTC
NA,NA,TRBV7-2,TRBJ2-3,CASSSPNTDTQYF,TGTGCCAGCAGCTCGCCGAACACAGATACGCAGTATTTT
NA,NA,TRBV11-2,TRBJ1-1,CASSFKRDTEAFF,TGTGCCAGCAGCTTCAAGCGGGACACTGAAGCTTTCTTT
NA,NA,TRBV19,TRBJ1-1,CASSVGSLRAEAFF,TGTGCCAGTAGTGTTGGCTCCCTGCGGGCTGAAGCTTTCTTT
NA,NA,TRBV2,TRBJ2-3,CASSYRQEGDTQYF,TGTGCCAGCAGTTACCGACAGGAGGGCGATACGCAGTATTTT
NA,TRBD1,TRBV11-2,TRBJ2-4,CASSLRTRDRVDNIQYF,TGTGCCAGCAGCTTGCGAACCCGGGACAGGGTGGACAACATTCAGTACTTC
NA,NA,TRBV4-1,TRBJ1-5,CASSQDNGSGQPQHF,TGCGCCAGCAGCCAAGATAACGGATCTGGACAGCCCCAGCATTTT
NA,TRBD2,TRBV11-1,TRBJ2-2,CASSAPSGGRTGGELFF,TGTGCCAGCAGCGCCCCCAGCGGGGGGAGAACTGGCGGGGAGCTGTTTTTT
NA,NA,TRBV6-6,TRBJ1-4,CASSYSRGYEKLFF,TGTGCCAGCAGTTACTCACGGGGTTATGAAAAACTGTTTTTT
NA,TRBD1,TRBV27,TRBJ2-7,CASSWTGPPLGEQYF,TGTGCCAGCAGTTGGACAGGCCCACCTCTGGGGGAGCAGTACTTC
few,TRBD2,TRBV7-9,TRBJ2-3,CASSFPVTSGAEDTQYF,TGTGCCAGCAGCTTTCCCGTGACTAGCGGGGCTGAGGATACGCAGTATTTT
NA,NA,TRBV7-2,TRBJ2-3,CASSLADTQYF,TGTGCCAGCAGCTTAGCTGACACGCAGTATTTT
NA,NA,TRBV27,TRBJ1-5,CASSLSGGSNQPQHF,TGTGCCAGCAGTTTATCGGGGGGGAGCAATCAGCCCCAGCATTTT
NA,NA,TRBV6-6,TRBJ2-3,CASSYSGARTDTQYF,TGTGCCAGCAGTTACTCTGGGGCCCGCACAGATACGCAGTATTTT
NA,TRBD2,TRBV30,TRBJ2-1,CAGGGLGNEQFF,TGTGCCGGGGGGGGACTAGGGAATGAGCAGTTCTTC
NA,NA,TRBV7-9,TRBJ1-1,CASRFGWGNTEAFF,TGTGCCAGCAGGTTTGGGTGGGGGAACACTGAAGCTTTCTTT
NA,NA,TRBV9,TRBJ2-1,CASSVTGEDNEQFF,TGTGCCAGCAGCGTTACAGGGGAGGACAATGAGCAGTTCTTC
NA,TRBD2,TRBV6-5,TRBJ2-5,CASSPGTSAQETQYF,TGTGCCAGCAGTCCCGGGACTAGCGCACAAGAGACCCAGTACTTC